The present entry profiles one T cell receptor (beta chain) with its context. Germline lookup yields CDR1 SGHTA and CDR2 FQGNSA. The CDR3 has 16 amino acids. V was pared by 2 bases and J by 2 bases, with 8 bases of the junction left unmatched. These data originate in a study of T cells in Graves' hyperthyroidism and ophthalmopathy. TCR beta CDR3 regions were amplified from RNA. HTBI primers were used for first-round RT-PCR of the TCR CDR3. TCRdb reprocessed the multiplex PCR reads via MiXCR and lists one record per CDR3 protein. This table has 480,000 or so distinct CDR3 sequences, 46% appearing once. This TCR came from an adult woman with Graves' disease, either hyperthyroidism or ophthalmopathy (not recorded which). V is TRBV7-2 and J is TRBJ1-2; TRBD1 matches at 7 bases. Sequencing was carried out using peripheral blood or thyroid tissue (not recorded which). The CDR3, as DNA: TGTGCCAGCAGCTTACCTGGACAGGCGCAAAACTATGGCTACACCTTC. It specifies CASSLPGQAQNYGYTF.